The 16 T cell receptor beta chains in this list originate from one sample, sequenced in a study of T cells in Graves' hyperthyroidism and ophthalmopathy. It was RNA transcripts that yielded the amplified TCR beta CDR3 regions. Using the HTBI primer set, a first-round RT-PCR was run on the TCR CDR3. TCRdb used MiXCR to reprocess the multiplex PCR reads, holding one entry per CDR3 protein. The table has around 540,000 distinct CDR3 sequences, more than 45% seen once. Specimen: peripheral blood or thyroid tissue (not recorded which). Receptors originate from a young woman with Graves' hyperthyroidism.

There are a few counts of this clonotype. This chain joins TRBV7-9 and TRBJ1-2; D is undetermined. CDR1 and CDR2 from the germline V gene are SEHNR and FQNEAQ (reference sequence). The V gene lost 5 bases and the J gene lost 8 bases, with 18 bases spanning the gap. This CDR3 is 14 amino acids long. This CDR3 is CASSDSGRSTGYTF. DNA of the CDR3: TGTGCCAGCAGCGACTCCGGACGGAGCACGGGCTACACCTTC.

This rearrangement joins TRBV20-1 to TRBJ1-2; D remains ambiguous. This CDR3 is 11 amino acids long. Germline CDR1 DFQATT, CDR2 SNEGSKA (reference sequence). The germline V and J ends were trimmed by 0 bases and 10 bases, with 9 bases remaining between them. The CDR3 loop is CSAREAGYYTF. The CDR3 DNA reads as TGCAGTGCTAGAGAGGCCGGCTACTACACCTTC.

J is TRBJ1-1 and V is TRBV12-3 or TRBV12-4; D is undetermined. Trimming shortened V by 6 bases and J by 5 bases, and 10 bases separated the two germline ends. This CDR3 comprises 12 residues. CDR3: CASRTGWTEAFF. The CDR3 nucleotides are TGTGCCAGCAGAACGGGGTGGACTGAAGCTTTCTTT.

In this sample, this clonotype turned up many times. CDR3 amino acids: CATSPHPGTGYEQYF. As DNA, the CDR3 is TGTGCCACCAGCCCCCACCCCGGGACAGGGTACGAGCAGTACTTC. The V call is TRBV15, the J call TRBJ2-7; 9 positions agree with TRBD1. Unmatched junction bases numbered 9, after V lost 5 bases and J lost 4 bases. The CDR3 has 15 amino acids. The germline gives CDR1 LNHNV, CDR2 YYDKDF (reference sequence).

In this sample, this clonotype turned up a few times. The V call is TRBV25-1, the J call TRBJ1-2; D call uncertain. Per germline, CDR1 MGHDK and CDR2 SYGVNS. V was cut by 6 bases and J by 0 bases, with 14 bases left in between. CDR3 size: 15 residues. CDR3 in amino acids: CASSQEAETNYGYTF. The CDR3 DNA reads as TGTGCCAGCAGCCAAGAGGCAGAAACTAACTATGGCTACACCTTC.

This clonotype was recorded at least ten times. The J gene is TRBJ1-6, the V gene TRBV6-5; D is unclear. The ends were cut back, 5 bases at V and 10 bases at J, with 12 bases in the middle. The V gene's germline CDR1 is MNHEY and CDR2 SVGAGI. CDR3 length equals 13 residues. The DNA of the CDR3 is TGTGCCAGCAGTGAAGTCTCGAGCTCACCCCTCCACTTT. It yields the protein CASSEVSSSPLHF.

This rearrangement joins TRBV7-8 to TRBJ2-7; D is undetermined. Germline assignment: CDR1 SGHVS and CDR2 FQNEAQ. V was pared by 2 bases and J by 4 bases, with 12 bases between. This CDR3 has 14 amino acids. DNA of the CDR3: TGTGCCAGCAGCTTACCTTTCTCAATATACGAGCAGTACTTC. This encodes CASSLPFSIYEQYF.

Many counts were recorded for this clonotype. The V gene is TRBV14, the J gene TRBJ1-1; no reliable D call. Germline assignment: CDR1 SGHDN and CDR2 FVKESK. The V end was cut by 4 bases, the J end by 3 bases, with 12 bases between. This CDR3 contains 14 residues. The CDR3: CASSPHNEDTEAFF. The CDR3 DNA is TGTGCCAGCAGCCCCCACAACGAGGACACTGAAGCTTTCTTT. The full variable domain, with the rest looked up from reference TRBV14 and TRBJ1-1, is EAGVTQFPSHSVIEKGQTVTLRCDPISGHDNLYWYRRVMGKEIKFLLHFVKESKQDESGMPNNRFLAERTGGTYSTLKVQPAELEDSGVYFCASSPHNEDTEAFFGQGTRLTVV.

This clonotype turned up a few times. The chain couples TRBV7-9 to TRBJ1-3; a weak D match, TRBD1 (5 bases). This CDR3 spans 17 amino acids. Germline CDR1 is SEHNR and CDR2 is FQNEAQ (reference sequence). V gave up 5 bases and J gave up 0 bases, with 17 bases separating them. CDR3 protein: CASSLSARGSSGNTIYF. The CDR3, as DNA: TGTGCCAGCAGCCTTAGTGCAAGGGGCAGCTCTGGAAACACCATATATTTT. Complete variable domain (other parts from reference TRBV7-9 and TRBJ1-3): DTGVSQNPRHKITKRGQNVTFRCDPISEHNRLYWYRQTLGQGPEFLTYFQNEAQLEKSRLLSDRFSAERPKGSFSTLEIQRTEQGDSAMYLCASSLSARGSSGNTIYFGEGSWLTVV.

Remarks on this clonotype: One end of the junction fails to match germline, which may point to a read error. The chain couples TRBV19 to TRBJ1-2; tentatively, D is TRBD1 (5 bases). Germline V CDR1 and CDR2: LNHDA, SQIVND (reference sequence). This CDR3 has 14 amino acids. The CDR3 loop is CASSSQGHNYSYTF. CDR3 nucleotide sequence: TGTGCCAGTAGTAGTCAGGGCCATAACTATAGCTACACCTTC.

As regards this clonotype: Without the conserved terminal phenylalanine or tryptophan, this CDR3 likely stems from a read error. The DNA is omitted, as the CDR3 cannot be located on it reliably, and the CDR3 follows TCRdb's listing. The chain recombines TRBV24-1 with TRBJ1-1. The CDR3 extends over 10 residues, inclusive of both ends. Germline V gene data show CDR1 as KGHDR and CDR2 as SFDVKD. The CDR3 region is CGTSDRVSDY.

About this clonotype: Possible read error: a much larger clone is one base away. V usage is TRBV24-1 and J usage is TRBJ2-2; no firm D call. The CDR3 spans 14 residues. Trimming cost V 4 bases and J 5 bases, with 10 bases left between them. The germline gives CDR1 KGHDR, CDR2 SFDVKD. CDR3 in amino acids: CATSDRVNTGELFF. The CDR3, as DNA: TGTGCCACCAGTGACCGGGTTAATACCGGGGAGCTGTTTTTT.

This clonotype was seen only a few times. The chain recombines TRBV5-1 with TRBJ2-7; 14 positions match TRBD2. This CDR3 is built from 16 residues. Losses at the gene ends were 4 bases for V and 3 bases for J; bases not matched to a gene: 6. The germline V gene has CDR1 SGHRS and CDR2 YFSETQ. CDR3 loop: CASSTGTSGSVYEQYF. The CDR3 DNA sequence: TGCGCCAGCAGCACCGGGACTAGCGGGAGCGTCTACGAGCAGTACTTC. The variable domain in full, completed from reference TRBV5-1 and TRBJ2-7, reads KAGVTQTPRYLIKTRGQQVTLSCSPISGHRSVSWYQQTPGQGLQFLFEYFSETQRNKGNFPGRFSGRQFSNSRSEMNVSTLELGDSALYLCASSTGTSGSVYEQYFGPGTRLTVT.

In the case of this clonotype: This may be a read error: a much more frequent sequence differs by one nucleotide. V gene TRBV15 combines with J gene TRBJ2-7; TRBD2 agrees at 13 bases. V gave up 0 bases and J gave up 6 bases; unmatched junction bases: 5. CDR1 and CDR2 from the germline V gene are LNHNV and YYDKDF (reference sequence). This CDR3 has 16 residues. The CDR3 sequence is CATSREGRLAGGEQYF. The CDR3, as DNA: TGTGCCACCAGCAGAGAGGGCAGACTAGCGGGAGGCGAGCAGTACTTC.

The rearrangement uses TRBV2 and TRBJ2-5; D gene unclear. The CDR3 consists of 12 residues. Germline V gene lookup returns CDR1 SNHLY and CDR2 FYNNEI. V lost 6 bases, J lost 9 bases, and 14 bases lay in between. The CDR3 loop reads CASRLAGQPQYF. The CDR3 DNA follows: TGTGCCAGCAGGCTGGCAGGCCAGCCCCAGTACTTC.

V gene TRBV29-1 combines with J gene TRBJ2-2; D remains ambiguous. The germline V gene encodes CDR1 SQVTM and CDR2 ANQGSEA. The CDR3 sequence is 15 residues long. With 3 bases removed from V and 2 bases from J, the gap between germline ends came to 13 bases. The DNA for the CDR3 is TGCAGCGTTGAGGTGAGAAGAAATAACACCGGGGAGCTGTTTTTT. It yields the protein CSVEVRRNNTGELFF.